This entry lists 30 T cell receptor beta chains sequenced from one sample in a study of T cells expressing NK-cell markers. TCRdb re-analyzed the 5' RACE reads; it lists each CDR3 protein once, without DNA. The sample table sets out some 600,000 distinct CDR3 sequences. Sequencing used blood T cells: a sorted CD56 or NKG2C T cell subset, CD4+ or CD8+ T cells, or bulk PBMC T cells (not recorded which). The receptor set was obtained from a man in his late teens or twenties in good health.

The J gene is TRBJ2-1, the V gene TRBV20-1. There are 14 residues in the CDR3. Germline CDR1 DFQATT, CDR2 SNEGSKA (reference sequence). CDR3: CSAATGNSYNEQFF.

The rearrangement joins TRBV4-3 to TRBJ2-1. CDR1 is LGHNA, CDR2 YSLEER, per germline. The length of the CDR3 is 13 residues. The CDR3 loop is CASSQDQANEQFF.

This sequence joins TRBV2 and TRBJ2-2. The germline CDR1 and CDR2 sequences are SNHLY and FYNNEI. This CDR3 comprises 13 residues. CDR3 region: CASRPEFTGELFF.

V and J are TRBV7-9 and TRBJ2-1; the D gene TCRdb calls, TRBD2, cannot be checked with no DNA. Germline assignment: CDR1 SEHNR and CDR2 FQNEAQ (reference sequence). The CDR3 is 16 residues long. The CDR3 region is CASSTDSGRDYNEQFF.

The gene calls are TRBV24-1 and TRBJ2-3; TCRdb indicates TRBD2, and absent DNA this call remains unverified. This CDR3 is built from 17 residues. CDR1 is KGHDR and CDR2 is SFDVKD in the germline V gene. The CDR3 loop is CATSDIGLAGVADTQYF.

The chain couples TRBV12-3 or TRBV12-4 to TRBJ2-5; checking the TCRdb D call of TRBD2 is not possible without DNA. CDR3 length: 16 amino acids. The CDR3 loop is CASSSGSGGQQETQYF.

This chain joins TRBV29-1 and TRBJ2-1. Per the germline V gene, CDR1 is SQVTM and CDR2 is ANQGSEA. The CDR3 is 13 amino acids. CDR3 protein: CSVQTWSYNEQFF.

The genes are TRBV11-2 and TRBJ2-1; TCRdb returns TRBD1, unconfirmable since there is no DNA. Germline values: CDR1 SGHAT, CDR2 FQNNGV. The CDR3 runs to 13 residues. CDR3 region: CASSFRRDNEQFF.

This sequence joins TRBV12-3 or TRBV12-4 and TRBJ1-2; TCRdb outputs TRBD1, but without DNA this stays unchecked. CDR3 length: 14 amino acids. The CDR3 reads CASSSRGGVYGYTF.

V gene TRBV19 combines with J gene TRBJ2-7. Per germline, CDR1 LNHDA and CDR2 SQIVND (reference sequence). CDR3 length: 15 residues. CDR3 in amino acids: CASSIAEPTSYEQYF.

This chain joins TRBV25-1 and TRBJ1-2; lacking DNA, the TRBD1 call made by TCRdb goes unchecked. The CDR3 runs 13 residues. CDR1 is MGHDK, CDR2 SYGVNS, per germline. This chain's CDR3 is CASSDGQPYGYTF.

The chain has TRBV5-8 and TRBJ2-7; checking the TCRdb D call of TRBD2 is not possible without DNA. There are 17 residues in the CDR3. Germline V gene lookup returns CDR1 SGHTS and CDR2 YDEGEE. CDR3: CASSFTNLPAGVGEQYF.

This chain links TRBV28 with TRBJ2-7; the D gene TCRdb calls, TRBD1, cannot be checked with no DNA. The CDR3 totals 12 residues. Looked up from germline, CDR1 is MDHEN and CDR2 is SYDVKM. The CDR3: CASRGGSYEQYF.

This sequence joins TRBV6-5 and TRBJ1-5; TCRdb selects TRBD1, and the lack of DNA leaves this call unchecked. Per the germline V gene, CDR1 is MNHEY and CDR2 is SVGAGI. There are 16 residues in the CDR3. The CDR3 protein is CASSIDRTGGNQPQHF.

V and J are TRBV5-1 and TRBJ2-7. The CDR3 sequence is 15 residues long. Germline assignment: CDR1 SGHRS and CDR2 YFSETQ. This chain's CDR3 is CASSLEQVDSDEQYF.

The J gene is TRBJ2-1, the V gene TRBV5-1; lacking DNA, the TRBD2 call made by TCRdb goes unchecked. This CDR3 region has 16 residues. Germline lookup yields CDR1 SGHRS and CDR2 YFSETQ. The CDR3 protein is CASSWGTSGSWNEQFF.

The rearrangement uses TRBV30 and TRBJ2-5. The CDR3 runs to 11 residues. CDR1 and CDR2 from the germline V gene are GTSNPN and SVGIG (reference sequence). The CDR3 loop is CAWSVQETQYF.

The V call is TRBV29-1, the J call TRBJ2-5. The CDR3 consists of 13 residues. The germline gives CDR1 SQVTM, CDR2 ANQGSEA. The chain's CDR3 is CSVEPENGETQYF.

The chain couples TRBV7-9 to TRBJ1-5; TCRdb reports TRBD1, a call that lacks DNA to check it against. The CDR3 consists of 13 residues. The germline V gene encodes CDR1 SEHNR and CDR2 FQNEAQ (reference sequence). CDR3 residues: CASSPQTGGSQHF.

The CDR3 reads CASSLSGADQPQHF. V and J are TRBV7-3 and TRBJ1-5; TCRdb indicates TRBD1, and absent DNA this call remains unverified. This CDR3 is built from 14 residues. From germline, CDR1 is SGHTA and CDR2 FQGTGA.

V gene TRBV5-5 combines with J gene TRBJ1-1. The CDR3 loop spans 14 amino acids. Germline CDR1 SGHKS, CDR2 YYEKEE (reference sequence). The CDR3 here is CASSLSVVNTEAFF.

This chain uses TRBV6-2 or TRBV6-3 with TRBJ2-1. The CDR3 is 11 amino acids. Germline V gives CDR1 MNHEY, CDR2 SVGEGT. CDR3: CASIGTNEQFF.

J is TRBJ2-2 and V is TRBV7-9; TCRdb gives TRBD2 as the D gene, but with no DNA this cannot be confirmed. Germline CDR1 and CDR2: SEHNR and FQNEAQ (reference sequence). There are 16 residues in the CDR3. The chain's CDR3 is CASSRIPAGDTGELFF.

This chain connects TRBV20-1 to TRBJ2-3. The CDR3 has 14 amino acids. Germline lookup yields CDR1 DFQATT and CDR2 SNEGSKA (reference sequence). The CDR3 sequence: CSAPPDPSTDTQYF.

The CDR3 here is CASSQGLSSGRRGTDTQYF. This rearrangement joins TRBV4-3 to TRBJ2-3; TCRdb indicates TRBD2, and absent DNA this call remains unverified. This CDR3 contains 19 residues. CDR1 is LGHNA, CDR2 YSLEER, per germline.

The rearrangement links TRBV15 to TRBJ2-7. This CDR3 is built from 13 residues. Germline V gene data show CDR1 as LNHNV and CDR2 as YYDKDF (reference sequence). CDR3 residues: CATSRDSHYEQYF.

This chain links TRBV6-1 with TRBJ1-2. The CDR3 covers 13 residues. Germline-derived CDR1 and CDR2 are MNHNS and SASEGT. The CDR3 region is CASYPNPNYGYTF.

This chain links TRBV5-1 with TRBJ2-5; without DNA, the TCRdb call of TRBD1 cannot be checked. The CDR3 is made up of 14 amino acids. Germline loops: CDR1 SGHRS, CDR2 YFSETQ. The CDR3 is CASSPGTNQETQYF. Based on the CDR3 plus reference TRBV5-1 and TRBJ2-5, the full variable domain is KAGVTQTPRYLIKTRGQQVTLSCSPISGHRSVSWYQQTPGQGLQFLFEYFSETQRNKGNFPGRFSGRQFSNSRSEMNVSTLELGDSALYLCASSPGTNQETQYFGPGTRLLVL.

V gene TRBV7-7 combines with J gene TRBJ1-1. The CDR3 spans 13 residues. Per the germline V gene, CDR1 is SSHAT and CDR2 is FNYEAQ (reference sequence). This CDR3 is CASSLQWNTEAFF.

This chain's CDR3 is CASKPGAGEQFF. The chain employs TRBV6-5 and TRBJ2-1; lacking DNA, the TRBD2 call made by TCRdb goes unchecked. Looked up from germline, CDR1 is MNHEY and CDR2 is SVGAGI. The CDR3 consists of 12 residues.